The 5 T cell receptor beta chains reported below all come from one sample, sequenced in a study of cytomegalovirus exposure and HLA in healthy donors. PCR involved 60 Vbeta and 13 Jbeta primers. Method: immunoSEQ multiplex PCR; TCRdb's copy keeps in-frame clones and lacks some. Of 210,000 or so clones listed, 75% to 85% are singletons. The sample was PBMCs. The origin of the receptors is a woman aged 55-69 years in good health and CMV-seropositive.

There are a few counts of this clone. The chain couples TRBV5-1 to TRBJ2-7; TRBD2 matches at 8 bases. V dropped 0 bases and J dropped 2; count of bases not matched to a gene: 1. The CDR3 covers 14 residues. CDR1 is SGHRS, CDR2 YFSETQ, per germline. This chain's CDR3 is CASSLEAGAYEQYF. CDR3 in DNA: TGCGCCAGCAGCTTGGAAGCGGGGGCCTACGAGCAGTACTTC.

The chain recombines TRBV4-1 with TRBJ2-5, with 9 positions matching TRBD2. Trimming removed 2 bases from V and 5 bases from J; junction bases left unmatched: 15. The CDR3 runs 18 residues. Per the germline V gene, CDR1 is MGHRA and CDR2 is YSYEKL. The CDR3: CASSQKGGRLAEGETQYF. The CDR3 DNA reads as TGCGCCAGCAGCCAAAAAGGGGGCCGACTAGCGGAGGGGGAGACCCAGTACTTC.

The genes are TRBV7-2 and TRBJ1-3; tentative D call: TRBD1 (6 bases). Germline V gene data show CDR1 as SGHTA and CDR2 as FQGNSA. The CDR3 has 17 amino acids. The V end lost 5 bases, the J end lost 0 bases, and 17 bases lay between the germline ends. CDR3 residues: CASSPRGGPVSGNTIYF. DNA for the CDR3: TGTGCCAGCAGCCCCAGGGGAGGGCCCGTCTCTGGAAACACCATATATTTT.

The rearrangement uses TRBV6-6 and TRBJ2-7, with a weak D call TRBD1 (6 bases). The V and J ends lost 5 bases and 6 bases respectively, with 14 bases between them. Looked up from germline, CDR1 is MNHNY and CDR2 is SVGAGI (reference sequence). The CDR3 contains 13 residues. Written as DNA, the CDR3 is TGTGCCAGCAGTCAAACAGGGTATGGCGAGCAGTACTTC. Its translation: CASSQTGYGEQYF.

The chain carries TRBV28 and TRBJ2-3; 8 positions match TRBD1. CDR3 length: 17 amino acids. Looked up from germline, CDR1 is MDHEN and CDR2 is SYDVKM. Germline trimming cut 5 bases from V and 5 bases from J; bases unmatched to any gene: 15. CDR3 sequence (DNA): TGTGCCAGCAGTCCGCGGACAGGGCCCCATTGGGGAGATACGCAGTATTTT. It codes for CASSPRTGPHWGDTQYF.